This T cell receptor beta chain was obtained from a study of cytomegalovirus exposure and HLA in healthy donors. The primer mix had 60 Vbeta and 13 Jbeta primers. The assay was immunoSEQ multiplex PCR, and TCRdb's table has in-frame clones only and misses some. Of approximately 120,000 clones detected, around 80% appear once; the ten largest clones hold approximately 1.3%. This clone was counted once. Its antigen is unidentified. General observations from the study: Investigators reported 150 to 200 TCR beta chains as tied to cytomegalovirus. Follow-up analysis found HLA locus-dependent TCR association rates, highest for DRB1 and lowest for HLA-C.

The sequenced sample consisted of PBMCs. The receptor was isolated from a female donor in good health and CMV-seronegative.

The CDR3 loop reads CASSDRGLTDTQYF. The CDR3 nucleotides read TGTGCCAGCAGTGACAGGGGGCTCACAGATACGCAGTATTTT. The genes are TRBV6-1 and TRBJ2-3; the match to TRBD1 covers 8 bases. Germline CDR1 and CDR2: MNHNS and SASEGT. The CDR3 has 14 residues. V was clipped by 3 bases and J by 2 bases; unmatched bases: 1.